This T cell receptor (beta chain) stems from a study of CD8+ T cells in alopecia areata. After isolation, RNA underwent reverse transcription to generate cDNA as the sequencing template. The data were produced by immunoSEQ multiplex PCR, yet TCRdb's version contains in-frame clones alone and is incomplete. The sample records some 190,000 clones, around 51% being singletons. The CDR3 length is 15 residues. V shed 1 base and J shed 3 bases, with 13 bases lying between them. Germline V gene lookup returns CDR1 SGHRS and CDR2 YFSETQ. This sample's treatment: oral pan-JAK inhibitor, 5-10 mg twice daily. The TCR originated in a human donor with alopecia areata. The V and J genes are TRBV5-1 and TRBJ1-2, with D perhaps matching TRBD1 (6 bases). The specimen was CD8+ T cells sorted from blood, collected at week 52, from a patient treated with tofacitinib. The CDR3 region has the DNA TGCGCCAGCAGCTTGAGGGGGGCGGTAGACTATGGCTACACCTTC. Amino acids: CASSLRGAVDYGYTF.